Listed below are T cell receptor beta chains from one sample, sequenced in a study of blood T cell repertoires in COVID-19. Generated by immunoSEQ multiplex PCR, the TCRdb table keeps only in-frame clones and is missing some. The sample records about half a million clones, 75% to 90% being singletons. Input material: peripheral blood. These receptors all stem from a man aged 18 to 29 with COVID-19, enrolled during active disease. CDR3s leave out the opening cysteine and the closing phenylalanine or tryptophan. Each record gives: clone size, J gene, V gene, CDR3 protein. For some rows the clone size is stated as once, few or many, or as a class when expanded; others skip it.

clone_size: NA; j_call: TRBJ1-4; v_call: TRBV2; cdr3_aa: ASSADRGREKLF
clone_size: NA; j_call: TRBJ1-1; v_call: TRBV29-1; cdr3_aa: SVYDTPKAF
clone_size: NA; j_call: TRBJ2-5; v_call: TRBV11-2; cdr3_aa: ASSSSGGVVETQY
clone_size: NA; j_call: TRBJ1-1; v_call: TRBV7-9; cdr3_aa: ASGEATEAF
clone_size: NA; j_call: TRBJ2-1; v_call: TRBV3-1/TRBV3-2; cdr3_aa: ASSQESNEQF
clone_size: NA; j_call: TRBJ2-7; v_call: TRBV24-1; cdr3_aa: ATSESGTSGRTFSYEQY
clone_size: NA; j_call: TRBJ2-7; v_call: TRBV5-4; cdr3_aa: ASSSQGYEQY
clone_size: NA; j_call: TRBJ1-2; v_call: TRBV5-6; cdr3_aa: ASSLFQAHDYGYT
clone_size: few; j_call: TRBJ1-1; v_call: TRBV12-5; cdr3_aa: ASGFREHTEAF
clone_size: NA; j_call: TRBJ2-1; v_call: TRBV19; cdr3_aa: ASSRRTGIGEQF
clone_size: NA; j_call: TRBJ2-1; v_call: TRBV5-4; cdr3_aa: ASSRGGQNNEQF
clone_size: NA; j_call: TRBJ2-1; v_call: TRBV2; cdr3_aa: ASSHGQGVDEQF
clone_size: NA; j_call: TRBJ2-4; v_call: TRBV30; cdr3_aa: AWSVRGLNIQY
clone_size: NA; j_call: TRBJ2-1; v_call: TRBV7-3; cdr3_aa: ASSLSLTSGSNEQF
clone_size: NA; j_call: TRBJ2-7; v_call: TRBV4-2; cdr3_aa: ASSQENQGTEQY
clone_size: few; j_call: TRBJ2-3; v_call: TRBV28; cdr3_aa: ASSSPRRPTDTQY
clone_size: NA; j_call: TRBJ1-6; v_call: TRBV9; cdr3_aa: ASSVDEHGTGNSPLH
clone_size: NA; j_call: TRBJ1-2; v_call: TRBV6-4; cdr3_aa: ASSDPSGGYT
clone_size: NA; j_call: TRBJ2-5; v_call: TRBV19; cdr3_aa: ASTPEGVSWETQY
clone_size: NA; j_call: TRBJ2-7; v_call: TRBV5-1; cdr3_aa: ASSWGSTGGNNEQY
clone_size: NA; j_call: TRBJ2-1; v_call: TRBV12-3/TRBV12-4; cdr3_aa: ATSSGRLYEQF
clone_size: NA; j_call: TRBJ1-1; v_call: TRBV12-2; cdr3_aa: ASRLDCFGAGPNTEAF
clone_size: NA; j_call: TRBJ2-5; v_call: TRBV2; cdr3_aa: ASEELAGLQETQY
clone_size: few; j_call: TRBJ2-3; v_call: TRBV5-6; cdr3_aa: ASTGTSETDTQY
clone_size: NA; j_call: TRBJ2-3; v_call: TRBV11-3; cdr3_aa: ASSPHVGGVDTQY
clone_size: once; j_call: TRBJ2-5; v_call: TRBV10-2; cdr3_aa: ASNRGTFQETQY
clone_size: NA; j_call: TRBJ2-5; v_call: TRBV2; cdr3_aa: ASTTASGRKQETQY
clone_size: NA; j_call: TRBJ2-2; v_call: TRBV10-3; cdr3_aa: AIRQGGTGELF
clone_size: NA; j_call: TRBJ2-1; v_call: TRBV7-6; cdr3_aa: ASSLGWGVHEQF
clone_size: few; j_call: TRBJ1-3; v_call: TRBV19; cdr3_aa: ASSIGGLGNTIY
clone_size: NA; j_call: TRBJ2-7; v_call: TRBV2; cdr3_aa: ASSIRGRISSYEQY
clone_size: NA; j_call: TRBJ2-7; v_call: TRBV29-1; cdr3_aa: SVVWDTQKY
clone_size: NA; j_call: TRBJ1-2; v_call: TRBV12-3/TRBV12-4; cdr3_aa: ASSVRFSDGYT
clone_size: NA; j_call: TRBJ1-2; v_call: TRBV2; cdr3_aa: ASSGGAEDYGYT
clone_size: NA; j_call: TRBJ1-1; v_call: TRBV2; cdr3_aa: ASNLQGVNTEAF
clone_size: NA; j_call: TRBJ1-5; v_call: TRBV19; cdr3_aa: ASSDGGAFHSNQPQH
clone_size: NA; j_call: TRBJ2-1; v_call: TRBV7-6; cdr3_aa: ASSLQTSSYNEQF
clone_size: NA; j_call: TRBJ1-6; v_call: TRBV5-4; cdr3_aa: ASSFDARSYNSPLH
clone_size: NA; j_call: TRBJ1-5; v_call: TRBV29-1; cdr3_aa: SVGRGGNQPQH
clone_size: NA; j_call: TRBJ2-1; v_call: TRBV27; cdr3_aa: ASSFMETSGSNEQF
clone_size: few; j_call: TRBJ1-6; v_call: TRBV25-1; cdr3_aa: ASSRPGLSPLH
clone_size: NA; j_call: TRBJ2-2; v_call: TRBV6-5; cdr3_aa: ASSTYRELF
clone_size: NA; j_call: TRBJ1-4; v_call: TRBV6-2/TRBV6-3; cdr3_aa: ASSFLHLGRVEEKLF
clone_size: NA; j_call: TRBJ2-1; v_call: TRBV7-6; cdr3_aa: ASRRLAGANYNEQF
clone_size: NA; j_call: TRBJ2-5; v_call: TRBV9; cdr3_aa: ASSVATGGQETQY
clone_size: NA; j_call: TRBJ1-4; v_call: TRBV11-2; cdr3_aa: ASSFNRGHEKLF
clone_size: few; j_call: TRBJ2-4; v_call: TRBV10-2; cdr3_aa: ASQGDPHLAKNIQY
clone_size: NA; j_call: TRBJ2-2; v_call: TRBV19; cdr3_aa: ASRSLRTGWISGTGELF
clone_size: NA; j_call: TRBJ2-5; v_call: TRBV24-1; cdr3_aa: ATSDPRDRGRGETQY